This TCR beta chain was sequenced during a study of T cell repertoires in cytomegalovirus infection. At the level of the study: CMV infection plus the matching HLA type was flagged by public TCR beta signatures. Study conclusions and caveats: Clonotype analysis showed dominance of the ex vivo response by HLA-C-restricted CMV-specific TCR beta clonotypes. Summed frequency of public TCR beta families distinguished CMV carriers with the relevant HLA.

TCRdb reprocessed the reads with MiXCR, giving one entry per CDR3 protein. The sample carries about 130,000 distinct CDR3 sequences, approximately 9.2% recorded once. This clonotype was counted many times. What it binds is not known. This CDR3 comprises 15 residues. Germline lookup yields CDR1 SGHVS and CDR2 FQNEAQ. V lost 5 bases and J 5 bases, leaving 18 bases between the germline ends. Sequenced sample: PBMCs. This chain links TRBV7-8 with TRBJ1-2, with TRBD1 as a possible D gene (5 bases). This clonotype was sampled from a human donor in good health (CMV status not recorded). Some clones in this sample may be carry-over from other donors' samples. CDR3 bases: TGTGCCAGCAGCCCTTTCGTCGGGACTGATTATGGCTACACCTTC. Translated: CASSPFVGTDYGYTF.